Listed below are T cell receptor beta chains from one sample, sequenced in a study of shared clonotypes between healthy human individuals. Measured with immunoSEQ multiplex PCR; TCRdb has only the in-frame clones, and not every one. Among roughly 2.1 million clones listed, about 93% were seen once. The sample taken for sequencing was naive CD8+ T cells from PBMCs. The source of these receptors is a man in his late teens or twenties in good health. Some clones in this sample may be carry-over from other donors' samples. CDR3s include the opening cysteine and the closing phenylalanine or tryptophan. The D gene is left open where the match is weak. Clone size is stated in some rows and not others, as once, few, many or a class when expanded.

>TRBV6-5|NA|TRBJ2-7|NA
TGTGCCAGCAGTTACGTAGTCGGCAGTTACGAGCAGTACTTC
CASSYVVGSYEQYF
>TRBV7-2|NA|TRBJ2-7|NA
TGTGCCAGCAGCTCCCTGAGCGGACCCCTCGAGCAGTACTTC
CASSSLSGPLEQYF
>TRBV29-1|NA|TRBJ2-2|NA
TGCAGCGTTGGGACAGCGAACACCGGGGAGCTGTTTTTT
CSVGTANTGELFF
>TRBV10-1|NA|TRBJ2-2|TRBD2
TGCGTCCCTAAGCTAGCGGGAGCGGCATCGAACACCGGGGAGCTGTTTTTT
CVPKLAGAASNTGELFF
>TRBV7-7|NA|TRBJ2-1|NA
TGTGCCAGCAGCTCGACGACCGCGAGCTCCTACAATGAGCAGTTCTTC
CASSSTTASSYNEQFF
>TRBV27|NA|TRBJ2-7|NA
TGTGCCAGCAGTTTAACGAGGACTAGGGGGAACGAGCAGTACTTC
CASSLTRTRGNEQYF
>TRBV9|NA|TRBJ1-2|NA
TGTGCCAGCAGCGTAGGTAGGGGCGTCTATGGCTACACCTTC
CASSVGRGVYGYTF
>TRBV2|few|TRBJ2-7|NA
TGTGCCAGCTACGGCGGGCCATACTACGAGCAGTACTTC
CASYGGPYYEQYF
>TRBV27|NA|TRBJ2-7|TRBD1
TGTGCCAGCGGACAAGTCCAAGGACAGGGAAGCCACGAGCAGTACTTC
CASGQVQGQGSHEQYF
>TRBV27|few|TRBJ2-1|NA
TGTGCCAGCAGTTTATCGTTGGGGTCTGCCAATGAGCAGTTCTTC
CASSLSLGSANEQFF
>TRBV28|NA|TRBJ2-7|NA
TGTGCCAGCAGTGTACGGCCCTACGAGCAGTACTTC
CASSVRPYEQYF
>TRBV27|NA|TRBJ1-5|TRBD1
TGTGCCAGCAGTCGAATCCGACAGGGGGCGACGAGGAATCAGCCCCAGCATTTT
CASSRIRQGATRNQPQHF
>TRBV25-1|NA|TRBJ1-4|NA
TGTGCCGGCAGTGATCTGGGAGGCGATGAAAAACTGTTTTTT
CAGSDLGGDEKLFF
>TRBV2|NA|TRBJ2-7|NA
TGTGCCAAAGACCGGCAGGGTGAGAGAACCTACGAGCAGTACTTC
CAKDRQGERTYEQYF
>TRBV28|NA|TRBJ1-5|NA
TGTGCCAGCAGCCCCGGTAATCCAGCCGAGGTGGGCCGAATGGGTTATAGCAATCAGCCCCAGCATTTT
CASSPGNPAEVGRMGYSNQPQHF
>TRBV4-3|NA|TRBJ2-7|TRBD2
TGCGCCAGCAGCCAAGCCGGACTAGCGGGAGGCTACGAGCAGTACTTC
CASSQAGLAGGYEQYF
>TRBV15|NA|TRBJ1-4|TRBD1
TGTGCCACCAGCAAAGGGACAGGGGAGCAAGAAAAACTGTTTTTT
CATSKGTGEQEKLFF
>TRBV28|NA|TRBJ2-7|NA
TGTGCCAGCAGTTTAGTCGGGTATTACGAGCAGTACTTC
CASSLVGYYEQYF
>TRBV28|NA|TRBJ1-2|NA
TGTGCCAGCAGTCTCCACCTGGATGGTAGCTATGGCTACACCTTC
CASSLHLDGSYGYTF
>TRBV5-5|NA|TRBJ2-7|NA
TGTGCCAGCAGTAAGGAAGAAGTTGCATACGAGCAGTACTTC
CASSKEEVAYEQYF
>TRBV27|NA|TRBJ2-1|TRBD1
TGTGCCAGCAGTTTCAAAACCGGGACAGGGGGCTTTGGGCAGTTCTTC
CASSFKTGTGGFGQFF
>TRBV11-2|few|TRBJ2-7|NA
TGTGCCAGCAGCTTAGACAGGGGCTACGAGCAGTACTTC
CASSLDRGYEQYF
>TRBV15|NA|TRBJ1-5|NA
TGTGCCACCAGAGGAGGGGACCGCCTAAATCAGCCCCAGCATTTT
CATRGGDRLNQPQHF
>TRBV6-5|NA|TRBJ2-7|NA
TGTGCCAGCAGTTATTCGTCCGACGAGCAGTACTTC
CASSYSSDEQYF
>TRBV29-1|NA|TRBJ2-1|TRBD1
TGCAGCGCCCGACAGGGGTTGGGTGAGCAGTTCTTC
CSARQGLGEQFF
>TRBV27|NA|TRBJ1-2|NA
TGTGCCAGCAGGGCTTGGGATCATGGCTACACCTTC
CASRAWDHGYTF
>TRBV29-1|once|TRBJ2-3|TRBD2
TGCAGCGGATCCGGGACTAGCGGGACTATAGATACGCAGTATTTT
CSGSGTSGTIDTQYF
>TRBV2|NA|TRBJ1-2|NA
TGTGCCAGCATCCTGGAGGGGGGCACTACCGGAAGATATGGCTACACCTTC
CASILEGGTTGRYGYTF
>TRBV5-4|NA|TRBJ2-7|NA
TGTGCCAGCAGCCGCTGGACCGATAGAACCTACGAGCAGTACTTC
CASSRWTDRTYEQYF
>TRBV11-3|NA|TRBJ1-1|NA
TGTGCCAGCAGCTCACAGGGAAGGAACACTGAAGCTTTCTTT
CASSSQGRNTEAFF
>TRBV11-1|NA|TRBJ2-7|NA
TGTGCCAGCAGCTCCTCCGGGACTGTATTCTACGAGCAGTACTTC
CASSSSGTVFYEQYF
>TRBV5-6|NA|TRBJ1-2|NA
TGTGCCAGCAGCTTGAAACGCGCGACTAACTATGGCTACACCTTC
CASSLKRATNYGYTF
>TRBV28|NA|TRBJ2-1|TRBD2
TGTGCCAGCAGCCCCGGGACTAGCGGTAGCTCCTACAATGAGCAGTTCTTC
CASSPGTSGSSYNEQFF
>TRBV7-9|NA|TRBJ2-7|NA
TGTGCCAGCAGCTTAAGACTAGACGAGCAGTACTTC
CASSLRLDEQYF
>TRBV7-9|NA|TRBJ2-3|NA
TGTGCCAGCAGCTTACCTCGGACAGACACAGATACGCAGTATTTT
CASSLPRTDTDTQYF
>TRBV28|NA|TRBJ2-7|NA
TGTGCCAGCAGTTTATTGGCCAGCTACGAGCAGTACTTC
CASSLLASYEQYF
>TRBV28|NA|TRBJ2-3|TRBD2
TGTGCCAGCCCTCCTTTCGGGACTAGCGGGTCTAGCACAGATACGCAGTATTTT
CASPPFGTSGSSTDTQYF
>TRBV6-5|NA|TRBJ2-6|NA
TGTGCCAGCAGTTACTCCTCAGGCTCTGGGGCCAACGTCCTGACTTTC
CASSYSSGSGANVLTF
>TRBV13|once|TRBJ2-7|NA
TGTGCCAGCAGCTCCGGGACGCTTTCCTACGAGCAGTACTTC
CASSSGTLSYEQYF
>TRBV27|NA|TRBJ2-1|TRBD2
TGTGCCAGCAGTTTGAGGGCTAGCGGGTACAATGAGCAGTTCTTC
CASSLRASGYNEQFF
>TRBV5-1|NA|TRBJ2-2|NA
TGCGCCAGCAGCTGGACGAGTGGCGGGGAGCTGTTTTTT
CASSWTSGGELFF
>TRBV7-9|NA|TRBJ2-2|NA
TGTGCCAGCAGCTCCACCCGGGACTTTTCCGGGGAGCTGTTTTTT
CASSSTRDFSGELFF
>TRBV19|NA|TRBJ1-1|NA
TGTGCCAGTAGTATGAGCCGAGGGAACACTGAAGCTTTCTTT
CASSMSRGNTEAFF
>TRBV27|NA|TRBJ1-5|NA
TGTGCCAGCAGTTTTTTGGGGACGGACTATCCTCAGCCCCAGCATTTT
CASSFLGTDYPQPQHF
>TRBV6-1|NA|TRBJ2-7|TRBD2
TGTGCCAGCAGTGGGCGGACTAGCGGGAGCTCCTACGAGCAGTACTTC
CASSGRTSGSSYEQYF
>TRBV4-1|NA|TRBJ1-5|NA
TGCGCCAGCAGCCAAGAGATCGGACTAAATCAGCCCCAGCATTTT
CASSQEIGLNQPQHF
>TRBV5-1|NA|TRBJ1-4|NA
TGCGCCAGCAGCGAGGCTCCGGGACGCCTTACGGAGGTGGAGGGTGAAAAACTGTTTTTT
CASSEAPGRLTEVEGEKLFF
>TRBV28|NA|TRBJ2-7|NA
TGTGCCAGCAGGGCCGAAGACAGTTCTAGCTCCTACGAGCAGTACTTC
CASRAEDSSSSYEQYF
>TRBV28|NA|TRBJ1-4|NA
TGTGCCAGCAGCCAACGGGGGTTGGCTAATGAAAAACTGTTTTTT
CASSQRGLANEKLFF
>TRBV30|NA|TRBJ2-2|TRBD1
TGTGCCGCCCCCGATCACAGGGGGATGAACACCGGGGAGCTGTTTTTT
CAAPDHRGMNTGELFF
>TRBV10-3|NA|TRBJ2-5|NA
TGTGCCATCAGAAGTTATGCTGATCAAGAGACCCAGTACTTC
CAIRSYADQETQYF
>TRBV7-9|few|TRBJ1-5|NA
TGTGCCAGCAGCTTGGCCACAGGTGTTCCCCAGCATTTT
CASSLATGVPQHF